These 15 T cell receptor beta chains came from one sample sequenced in a study of neurological immune-mediated disorders. TCRdb passed the 5' RACE reads through MiXCR, listing each CDR3 protein once. The table has approximately 23,000 distinct CDR3 sequences, roughly a tenth seen once; the top ten hold about 20%. The source material was PBMCs. These receptors were collected from a woman aged 60-75 years with HTLV-1-associated myelopathy (HAM/TSP).

By sample share, this clonotype is medium-sized. The rearrangement links TRBV5-1 to TRBJ2-5, with D hard to call. Germline CDR1 is SGHRS and CDR2 is YFSETQ. This CDR3 spans 14 amino acids. V lost 6 bases to trimming and J lost 2 bases, with 14 bases between them. CDR3 residues: CASTHSADQETQYF. As DNA, the CDR3 is TGCGCCAGCACTCACTCGGCAGATCAAGAGACCCAGTACTTC.

The gene calls are TRBV7-7 and TRBJ1-3; no reliable D call. V lost 3 bases and J 8 bases, leaving 11 bases between the germline ends. The germline gives CDR1 SSHAT, CDR2 FNYEAQ (reference sequence). CDR3 length: 13 residues. Here the CDR3 DNA reads TGTGCCAGCAGCTTGGGTTCCGGGGACACCATATATTTT. Residues: CASSLGSGDTIYF.

This clonotype occurred a few times. The chain has TRBV11-2 and TRBJ2-2; 8 bases align to TRBD2. Germline-derived CDR1 and CDR2 are SGHAT and FQNNGV. This CDR3 contains 16 residues. J lost 5 bases, V lost 6 bases, and 11 bases had no gene match. The CDR3 DNA reads TGTGCCAGCAGAACAATAGCGGGGTACCGAACCGGGGAGCTGTTTTTT. Its protein is CASRTIAGYRTGELFF.

This clonotype was detected many times. This chain links TRBV18 with TRBJ2-3; no clear D gene. Between the trimmed V and J ends, which lost 0 bases and 2 bases, there was a span of 6 bases. The germline V gene encodes CDR1 KGHSH and CDR2 LQKENI. This CDR3 has 14 residues. DNA for the CDR3: TGTGCCAGCTCACCACCGAGCCCCACAGATACGCAGTATTTT. Residues: CASSPPSPTDTQYF. The variable domain in full, completed from reference TRBV18 and TRBJ2-3, reads NAGVMQNPRHLVRRRGQEARLRCSPMKGHSHVYWYRQLPEEGLKFMVYLQKENIIDESGMPKERFSAEFPKEGPSILRIQQVVRGDSAAYFCASSPPSPTDTQYFGPGTRLTVL.

A few counts support this clonotype. The DNA is omitted, as the CDR3 cannot be located on it reliably, and the CDR3 follows TCRdb's listing. V is TRBV5-1 and J is TRBJ2-3; the D call TRBD1 from the table was never checked on the DNA. Germline CDR1 reads SGHRS; CDR2 reads YFSETQ. The CDR3 spans 20 amino acids, including both terminal residues. The CDR3 spells CASSFYICSAIGRSTDTQYF.

This clonotype has more than one count but fewer than ten. The chain employs TRBV12-3 or TRBV12-4 and TRBJ1-2; D unclear. There are 13 residues in the CDR3. Deletions cut 5 bases from V and 0 bases from J, with 7 bases between. CDR3 in DNA: TGTGCCAGCAGTCCAATGACTAACTATGGCTACACCTTC. Protein sequence: CASSPMTNYGYTF.

A note on this clonotype: The junction departs from germline at one end; a sequencing error may be responsible. The chain is built from TRBV12-3 or TRBV12-4 and TRBJ1-1; unclear D gene. CDR3 length equals 12 residues. The CDR3 sequence is CASSHGFWEAFF. In nucleotides, the CDR3 is TGTGCAAGCAGCCACGGGTTTTGGGAAGCTTTCTTT.

As regards this clonotype: Germline and junction disagree at one end, which may indicate a read error. The chain links TRBV5-1 to TRBJ1-5; TRBD1 might be the D (5 bases). Germline CDR1 SGHRS, CDR2 YFSETQ. The CDR3 runs to 15 residues. The DNA for the CDR3 is TGCGCCAGCAGCTTGTCGTGGGGGAGAGATCAGACCCAGCATTTT. Translation gives CASSLSWGRDQTQHF.

This clonotype was picked up many times. The CDR3 protein is CASSFRDRRNTEAFF. The CDR3 coding sequence is TGTGCCAGCAGTTTCCGGGACAGGAGAAACACTGAAGCTTTCTTT. J is TRBJ1-1 and V is TRBV2, with 8 nucleotides matching TRBD1. Unmatched junction bases numbered 7, after V lost 5 bases and J lost 2 bases. This CDR3 region has 15 residues. Germline assignment: CDR1 SNHLY and CDR2 FYNNEI.

This clonotype was observed many times. The chain couples TRBV6-5 to TRBJ2-3; 11 bases match TRBD2. The CDR3 contains 17 residues. V gave up 4 bases and J gave up 2 bases; unmatched junction bases: 8. Germline CDR1 and CDR2: MNHEY and SVGAGI. CDR3 nucleotides: TGTGCCAGCAGTTCCCCCCGACTAGCGGGGTACACAGATACGCAGTATTTT. This encodes CASSSPRLAGYTDTQYF.

This clonotype was found many times. The V gene is TRBV27, the J gene TRBJ2-3; 13 nucleotides line up with TRBD2. The germline V gene encodes CDR1 MNHEY and CDR2 SMNVEV (reference sequence). With 7 bases clipped from V and 3 bases from J, the junction kept 4 bases outside the gene matches. The CDR3 is 15 amino acids. The CDR3 coding sequence is TGTGCCAGCAACCGACTAGCGGGGGGTACAGATACGCAGTATTTT. Translating it yields CASNRLAGGTDTQYF.

This clonotype has at least ten counts. This chain joins TRBV29-1 and TRBJ2-3; D could derive from TRBD1 or TRBD2 (5 bases each). Per the germline V gene, CDR1 is SQVTM and CDR2 is ANQGSEA. V dropped 8 bases and J dropped 0 bases, with 9 bases sitting between them. The CDR3 consists of 12 residues. The CDR3: CSLGDSTDTQYF. CDR3 nucleotide sequence: TGCAGCCTAGGGGACAGCACAGATACGCAGTATTTT.

This clonotype occurred many times. V gene TRBV12-3 or TRBV12-4 combines with J gene TRBJ1-1; no clear D gene. The CDR3 runs 13 residues. Trimming cost V 2 bases and J 5 bases, with 9 bases left between them. CDR3 coding DNA: TGTGCCAGCAGTTTAACAGAAGTAACTGAAGCTTTCTTT. This encodes CASSLTEVTEAFF.

In its sample, this clonotype was seen many times. The J gene is TRBJ2-7, the V gene TRBV30; 8 nucleotides align to TRBD1. Germline CDR1 is GTSNPN and CDR2 is SVGIG (reference sequence). The CDR3 length is 15 residues. V was pared by 0 bases and J by 7 bases, with 11 bases of the junction left unmatched. Here the CDR3 DNA reads TGTGCCTGGAGTGTATTCCGTGACAGGGGCGAGGAGCAGTACTTC. Protein: CAWSVFRDRGEEQYF. Supplemented by reference TRBV30 and TRBJ2-7, the full variable domain reads SQTIHQWPATLVQPVGSPLSLECTVEGTSNPNLYWYRQAAGRGLQLLFYSVGIGQISSEVPQNLSASRPQDRQFILSSKKLLLSDSGFYLCAWSVFRDRGEEQYFGPGTRLTVT.

This clonotype was found many times. The rearrangement links TRBV30 to TRBJ2-7; weak D call: TRBD2 (6 bases). The CDR3 spans 14 residues. Trimming pared 2 bases from V and 3 bases from J, leaving 14 bases between. The germline CDR1 and CDR2 sequences are GTSNPN and SVGIG (reference sequence). In DNA, the CDR3 is TGTGCCTGGAGTCAGGACTACCGTAGCTACGAGCAGTACTTC. This translates into CAWSQDYRSYEQYF.